This T cell receptor (beta chain) derives from a study of shared clonotypes between healthy human individuals. The V gene end was trimmed by 10 bases and the J gene end by 2 bases; junction bases not matched to a gene: 8. CDR3 length: 13 amino acids. Germline lookup yields CDR1 ENHRY and CDR2 SYGVKD. This table comes from immunoSEQ multiplex PCR, and its TCRdb copy is limited to in-frame clones, with some not included. The table shows some 530,000 clones, with 81% occurring only once. This sequence joins TRBV10-3 and TRBJ2-7, with TRBD1 matching over 7 bases. The sample consisted of PBMCs. The TCR originated in a woman aged 40-49 years in good health. Some clones in this sample may be carry-over from other donors' samples. The CDR3 coding sequence is TGTGCCAGCAGGACAGGAATTCCCTACGAGCAGTACTTC. Encoded protein: CASRTGIPYEQYF.